The 31 T cell receptor beta chains below were found in one sample sequenced in a study of identical twins (dated by TCRdb to the mid-2010s). Library creation used 5' RACE. For sequencing, an Illumina HiSeq 2000 was employed. Using fastp at Q25 and MiXCR, TCRdb reprocessed the public reads and kept productive beta chains. Merged by CDR3 protein, the rows form single entries marked with the most common genes and DNA. The sample table lists some 1,600,000 distinct CDR3 sequences, about 30% of them with a count of one. About 0.3% of the sample is in the top ten clones. The sample taken for sequencing was cord blood. The receptor set was obtained from a newborn girl in good health.

The rearrangement joins TRBV20-1 to TRBJ1-5; tentative D call: TRBD1 (6 bases). Trimming removed 3 bases from V and 2 bases from J, with 11 bases in between. Looked up from germline, CDR1 is DFQATT and CDR2 is SNEGSKA (reference sequence). The CDR3 has 14 amino acids. The CDR3 DNA is TGCAGTGCTAGGATGGGGGCAGGCAATCAGCCCCAGCATTTT. Translation gives CSARMGAGNQPQHF.

The J gene is TRBJ2-2, the V gene TRBV2, with D perhaps TRBD2 (6 bases). CDR1 and CDR2 from the germline V gene are SNHLY and FYNNEI. The CDR3 has 13 residues. V was shortened by 4 bases and J by 4 bases, with 7 bases between the two germline ends. This CDR3 is CASSGRGTGELFF. For the CDR3, the DNA is TGTGCCAGCAGTGGGCGGGGCACCGGGGAGCTGTTTTTT.

Only a few counts were recorded for this clonotype. The V call is TRBV10-3, the J call TRBJ2-3; tentatively, D is TRBD1 (6 bases). The V gene lost 5 bases and the J gene lost 3 bases, with 12 bases spanning the gap. In germline, CDR1 is ENHRY, CDR2 SYGVKD. The CDR3 totals 14 residues. The CDR3 sequence: CAISQGQGTDTQYF. The CDR3 nucleotides read TGTGCCATCAGTCAAGGGCAGGGGACAGATACGCAGTATTTT.

This clonotype occurred a few times. The chain is built from TRBV7-6 and TRBJ2-4; 7 nucleotides align to TRBD1. This CDR3 is built from 17 residues. V was pared by 5 bases and J by 1 base, with 11 bases of the junction left unmatched. CDR1 is SGHVS, CDR2 FNYEAQ, per germline. The CDR3 is CASSPMTGNAAKNIQYF. CDR3 bases: TGTGCCAGCAGCCCAATGACAGGGAATGCGGCCAAAAACATTCAGTACTTC.

Turning to this clonotype: Mismatch with germline at one junction end may stem from a read error. J is TRBJ2-1 and V is TRBV3-1, with 8 positions matching TRBD2. The CDR3 runs to 17 residues. CDR1 and CDR2 from the germline V gene are LGHDT and YNNKEL (reference sequence). Written as DNA, the CDR3 is TGTGCCGGCAGCCAAGCCGGGACTAGGAGGTCCTACAATGAGCAGTTCTTC. As protein: CAGSQAGTRRSYNEQFF.

In its sample, this clonotype was seen a few times. The chain has TRBV5-1 and TRBJ1-1; TRBD1 agrees at 8 bases. The V segment lost 0 bases and the J segment 0 bases; nucleotides outside the gene matches: 4. The CDR3 loop spans 16 amino acids. The germline V gene has CDR1 SGHRS and CDR2 YFSETQ. CDR3 loop: CASSLGTGFMNTEAFF. In DNA form, the CDR3 reads TGCGCCAGCAGCTTGGGGACAGGGTTCATGAACACTGAAGCTTTCTTT.

About this clonotype: This may be a read error: a much more frequent sequence differs by one nucleotide. The chain carries TRBV18 and TRBJ2-1; D gene uncertain. The V and J ends lost 3 bases and 9 bases respectively, with 9 bases between them. Germline assignment: CDR1 KGHSH and CDR2 LQKENI. CDR3 size: 12 residues. CDR3: CASSPSRTEQFF. CDR3 DNA sequence: TGTGCCAGCTCACCCTCACGTACTGAGCAGTTCTTC.

The gene calls are TRBV20-1 and TRBJ2-7; 10 bases align to TRBD2. The V and J ends lost 7 bases and 0 bases, in that order; junction bases with no gene match: 6. Germline V gives CDR1 DFQATT, CDR2 SNEGSKA (reference sequence). This CDR3 comprises 14 residues. CDR3 coding DNA: TGCAGTGGCCGACTAGCGGGTAGCTCCTACGAGCAGTACTTC. Its protein is CSGRLAGSSYEQYF.

This clonotype was observed a handful of times. The rearrangement joins TRBV20-1 to TRBJ2-3, with D possibly being TRBD2 (6 bases). This CDR3 region has 12 residues. V was pared by 5 bases and J by 9 bases, with 15 bases between. CDR1 DFQATT and CDR2 SNEGSKA come from the germline V gene (reference sequence). The CDR3 DNA reads as TGCAGTGCTTCCGGACGGGAGCGGACGCAGTATTTT. Translating it yields CSASGRERTQYF.

V gene TRBV20-1 combines with J gene TRBJ1-1; no definite D call. The V and J ends lost 4 bases and 6 bases respectively, with 18 bases between them. This CDR3 spans 14 amino acids. Germline assignment: CDR1 DFQATT and CDR2 SNEGSKA (reference sequence). The CDR3 DNA follows: TGCAGTGCTATAGTCGCACTCGGCAGGCCTGAAGCTTTCTTT. As protein: CSAIVALGRPEAFF.

At least ten counts were recorded for this clonotype. The chain is built from TRBV18 and TRBJ2-1, with no clear D. V gave up 1 base and J gave up 3 bases, with 4 bases separating them. The length of the CDR3 is 13 residues. Germline CDR1 KGHSH, CDR2 LQKENI. The CDR3 region has the DNA TGTGCCAGCTCACCACAGGGCTACAATGAGCAGTTCTTC. It codes for CASSPQGYNEQFF.

The chain couples TRBV20-1 to TRBJ1-1; D call uncertain. V was trimmed by 1 base and J by 7 bases, leaving 13 bases between them. Germline lookup yields CDR1 DFQATT and CDR2 SNEGSKA (reference sequence). The CDR3 is made up of 13 amino acids. Written as DNA, the CDR3 is TGCAGTGCTAGAGCGGACGGGGTAGGTGAAGCTTTCTTT. This sequence encodes CSARADGVGEAFF.

The gene calls are TRBV3-1 and TRBJ2-3, with D unresolved. Trimming stripped 0 bases from V and 0 bases from J, with 13 bases between. Germline CDR1 is LGHDT and CDR2 is YNNKEL (reference sequence). The CDR3 has 17 residues. CDR3 sequence (DNA): TGTGCCAGCAGCCAAGAAGGTCCGGCTACCAGCACAGATACGCAGTATTTT. This sequence encodes CASSQEGPATSTDTQYF.

There are many counts of this clonotype. V is TRBV7-9 and J is TRBJ2-1; 7 positions match TRBD2. V lost 1 base to trimming and J lost 4 bases; unmatched junction nucleotides: 7. CDR1 and CDR2 from the germline V gene are SEHNR and FQNEAQ (reference sequence). The CDR3 runs 16 residues. The CDR3 reads CASSLVSGGSYNEQFF. In DNA, the CDR3 is TGTGCCAGCAGCTTAGTGTCGGGAGGTTCGTACAATGAGCAGTTCTTC. Together with reference TRBV7-9 and TRBJ2-1, the CDR3 gives the full variable domain: DTGVSQNPRHKITKRGQNVTFRCDPISEHNRLYWYRQTLGQGPEFLTYFQNEAQLEKSRLLSDRFSAERPKGSFSTLEIQRTEQGDSAMYLCASSLVSGGSYNEQFFGPGTRLTVL.

This chain links TRBV18 with TRBJ1-5; 8 positions match TRBD1. Germline V gene lookup returns CDR1 KGHSH and CDR2 LQKENI. The CDR3 sequence is 17 residues long. V lost 1 base to trimming and J lost 1 base; unmatched junction nucleotides: 6. The CDR3 reads CASSPLGRGLSNQPQHF. CDR3 DNA: TGTGCCAGCTCACCACTCGGCAGGGGGCTAAGCAATCAGCCCCAGCATTTT.

The chain recombines TRBV20-1 with TRBJ2-1, with 13 bases identical to TRBD2. The J call may be mistaken, given a closer DNA end match to TRBJ2-7. The CDR3 loop spans 16 amino acids. CDR1 DFQATT and CDR2 SNEGSKA come from the germline V gene (reference sequence). The CDR3 nucleotides are TGCAGTGCTCTCCCGACTAGCGGGAGGTTCTACAATGAGCAGTACTTC. The encoded protein is CSALPTSGRFYNEQYF.

This clonotype was seen a few times. CDR3 loop: CASSESSYRGFSYEQYF. DNA of the CDR3: TGTGCCAGCAGTGAATCTAGTTACAGGGGGTTCTCCTACGAGCAGTACTTC. The V gene is TRBV25-1, the J gene TRBJ2-7, with 8 bases matching TRBD1. This CDR3 comprises 17 residues. The V and J ends lost 1 base and 0 bases, in that order; junction bases with no gene match: 8. Germline CDR1 and CDR2: MGHDK and SYGVNS.

Turning to this clonotype: The junction differs from germline at one of its ends, possibly a read error. This chain connects TRBV27 to TRBJ2-4, with D unclear. The assigned J gene may be wrong: the sequence end matches TRBJ2-5 better. The CDR3 consists of 11 residues. The germline CDR1 and CDR2 sequences are MNHEY and SMNVEV (reference sequence). The CDR3 DNA reads as TGTGCCTGCAGTCCGCAAGAGACCCAGTACTTC. Protein product: CACSPQETQYF.

This clonotype appeared a few times. This chain uses TRBV3-1 with TRBJ1-2, with a possible D match to TRBD1 (5 bases). V was cut by 3 bases and J by 5 bases, with 13 bases left in between. The CDR3 is 14 residues long. The germline CDR1 and CDR2 sequences are LGHDT and YNNKEL (reference sequence). CDR3 sequence (DNA): TGTGCCAGCAGCCACCTAGGGACGGAATATGGCTACACCTTC. Translating it yields CASSHLGTEYGYTF.

Ten or more counts support this clonotype. The chain carries TRBV6-6 and TRBJ2-3; 8 bases are shared with TRBD2. The germline V gene has CDR1 MNHNY and CDR2 SVGAGI (reference sequence). V shed 6 bases, J shed 1 base, and the junction held 3 bases outside the gene matches. CDR3 length: 14 residues. CDR3 region: CASRLAGRTDTQYF. The CDR3 DNA follows: TGTGCCAGCAGATTAGCGGGACGCACAGATACGCAGTATTTT.

The chain uses TRBV30 and TRBJ2-7; D is uncertain. V lost 1 base, J lost 3 bases, and 4 bases lay in between. From germline, CDR1 is GTSNPN and CDR2 SVGIG (reference sequence). The CDR3 length is 11 residues. CDR3 region: CAWSERYEQYF. Here the CDR3 DNA reads TGTGCCTGGAGTGAGCGCTACGAGCAGTACTTC.

This clonotype was recorded a few times. The CDR3 protein is CASSGSGRAADTQYF. The CDR3 bases are TGTGCCAGCAGCGGCAGCGGGAGAGCCGCAGATACGCAGTATTTT. The chain is built from TRBV9 and TRBJ2-3; 8 positions agree with TRBD2. CDR1 and CDR2 (germline): SGDLS, YYNGEE. This CDR3 region has 15 residues. V gave up 3 bases and J gave up 4 bases; unmatched junction bases: 7.

There are a few counts of this clonotype. This chain joins TRBV20-1 and TRBJ2-5; 7 bases agree with TRBD1. From germline, CDR1 is DFQATT and CDR2 SNEGSKA (reference sequence). Trimming removed 1 base from V and 11 bases from J; junction bases left unmatched: 7. This CDR3 is 12 amino acids long. The CDR3 region has the DNA TGCAGTGCTAGAGGGGACAGCTCTGAGCAGTACTTC. It encodes CSARGDSSEQYF.

This clonotype was counted a few times. The CDR3 bases are TGTGCCAGCAGCCCGACGCGGACAGGGTTAAATAATTCACCCCTCCACTTT. Its protein is CASSPTRTGLNNSPLHF. The V and J genes are TRBV7-2 and TRBJ1-6, with 8 bases aligning to TRBD1. Germline V gives CDR1 SGHTA, CDR2 FQGNSA. J lost 5 bases, V lost 5 bases, and 11 bases had no gene match. The CDR3 contains 17 residues.

This clonotype was counted between two and nine times. CDR3: CASRLRLAGGYEQFF. The CDR3 DNA follows: TGTGCCAGCAGATTAAGACTAGCGGGAGGATATGAGCAGTTCTTC. The rearrangement links TRBV6-1 to TRBJ2-1; 13 nucleotides line up with TRBD2. Trimming cost V 6 bases and J 8 bases; bases outside gene matches: 7. This CDR3 spans 15 amino acids. Germline V gene sequence: CDR1 MNHNS, CDR2 SASEGT.

This clonotype was found once. The chain is built from TRBV12-3 or TRBV12-4 and TRBJ2-3, with 11 nucleotides matching TRBD2. CDR3 length: 19 residues. Unmatched junction bases numbered 14, after V lost 3 bases and J lost 3 bases. CDR3 DNA: TGTGCCAGCAGTTTTGGGGTCCCCGATAGCGGGAGGGGTACAGATACGCAGTATTTT. Translated: CASSFGVPDSGRGTDTQYF.

In its sample, this clonotype was seen many times. The chain joins TRBV11-1 to TRBJ2-1, with 8 bases lining up with TRBD2. Germline V lookup: CDR1 SGHAT, CDR2 FQDESV (reference sequence). This CDR3 has 16 amino acids. V gave up 8 bases and J gave up 2 bases; unmatched junction bases: 11. The CDR3 DNA sequence: TGTGCCAGCGTTTTAGAGCGGGGGTTCACCTACAATGAGCAGTTCTTC. It encodes CASVLERGFTYNEQFF.

In this sample, this clonotype turned up a few times. This chain links TRBV5-4 with TRBJ2-7; 7 bases match TRBD1. V trimming: 4 bases; J trimming: 0 bases; junction bases outside the gene matches: 7. There are 15 residues in the CDR3. Germline V gene lookup returns CDR1 SGHNT and CDR2 YYREEE (reference sequence). CDR3 bases: TGTGCCAGCAGCCGAGGACAGGCGCACTCCTACGAGCAGTACTTC. Translation gives CASSRGQAHSYEQYF. Filled out from reference TRBV5-4 and TRBJ2-7, the complete variable domain reads ETGVTQSPTHLIKTRGQQVTLRCSSQSGHNTVSWYQQALGQGPQFIFQYYREEENGRGNFPPRFSGLQFPNYSSELNVNALELDDSALYLCASSRGQAHSYEQYFGPGTRLTVT.

This clonotype was detected a few times. The chain is built from TRBV5-6 and TRBJ1-6, with TRBD1 matching over 7 bases. The CDR3 has 13 amino acids. Unmatched junction bases numbered 4, after V lost 4 bases and J lost 9 bases. Per germline, CDR1 SGHDT and CDR2 YYEEEE. CDR3 DNA sequence: TGTGCCAGCAGCCCAACAGGGGTTTCACCCCTCCACTTT. This encodes CASSPTGVSPLHF.

V usage is TRBV29-1 and J usage is TRBJ2-3; D is unresolved. V lost 8 bases, J lost 0 bases, and 12 bases lay in between. Germline-derived CDR1 and CDR2 are SQVTM and ANQGSEA. The length of the CDR3 is 13 residues. The CDR3: CSLRTSSTDTQYF. The DNA for the CDR3 is TGCAGCTTGAGGACCTCTAGCACAGATACGCAGTATTTT.

The table lists this clonotype with a few counts. The chain carries TRBV6-5 and TRBJ2-7; either TRBD1 or TRBD2 may fit D (5 bases each). Germline V gives CDR1 MNHEY, CDR2 SVGAGI. Trimming removed 8 bases at V and 3 bases at J, with 23 bases between. This CDR3 region has 16 residues. CDR3 coding DNA: TGTGCCAGCGGCCCCATCACCGGGACGGCGTACTACGAGCAGTACTTC. The encoded protein is CASGPITGTAYYEQYF.